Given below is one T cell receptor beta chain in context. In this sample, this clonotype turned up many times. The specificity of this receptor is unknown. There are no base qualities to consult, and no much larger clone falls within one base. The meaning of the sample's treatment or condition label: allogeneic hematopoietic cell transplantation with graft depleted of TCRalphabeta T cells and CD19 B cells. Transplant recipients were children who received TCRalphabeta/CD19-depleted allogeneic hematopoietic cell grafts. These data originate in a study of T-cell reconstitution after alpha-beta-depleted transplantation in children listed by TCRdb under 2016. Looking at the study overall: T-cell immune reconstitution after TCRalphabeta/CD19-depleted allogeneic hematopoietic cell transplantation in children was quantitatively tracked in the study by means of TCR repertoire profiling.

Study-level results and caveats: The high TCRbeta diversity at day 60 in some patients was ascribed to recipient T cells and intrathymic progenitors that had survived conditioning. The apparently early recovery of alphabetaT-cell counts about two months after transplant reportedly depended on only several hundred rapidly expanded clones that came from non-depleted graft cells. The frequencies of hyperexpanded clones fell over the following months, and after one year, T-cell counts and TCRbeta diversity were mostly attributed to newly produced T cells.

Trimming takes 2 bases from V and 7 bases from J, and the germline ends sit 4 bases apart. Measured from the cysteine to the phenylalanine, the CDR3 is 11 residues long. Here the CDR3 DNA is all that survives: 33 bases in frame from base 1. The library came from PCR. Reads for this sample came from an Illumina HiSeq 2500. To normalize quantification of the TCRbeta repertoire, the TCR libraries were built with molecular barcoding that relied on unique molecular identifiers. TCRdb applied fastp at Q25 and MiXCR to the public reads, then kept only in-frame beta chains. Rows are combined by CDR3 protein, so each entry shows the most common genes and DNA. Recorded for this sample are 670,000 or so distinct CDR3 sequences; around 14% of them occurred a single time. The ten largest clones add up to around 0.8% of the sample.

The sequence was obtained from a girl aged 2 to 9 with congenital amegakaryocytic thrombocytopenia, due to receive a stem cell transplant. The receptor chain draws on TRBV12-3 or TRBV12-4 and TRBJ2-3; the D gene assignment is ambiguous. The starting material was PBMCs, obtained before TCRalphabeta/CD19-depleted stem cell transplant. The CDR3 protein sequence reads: CASSLLYTQYF. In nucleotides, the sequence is TGTGCCAGCAGTTTACTATATACGCAGTATTTT.